This TCR beta chain was sequenced during a study of blood T cell repertoires in COVID-19 (dated by TCRdb to about 2020). General notes on the study: Collaborator samples came from the United States, Italy and Spain and covered acute and convalescent phases of COVID-19. The prospective study material was composed of cDNA or gDNA derived from T cells, B-cell-depleted T cells, or PBMCs. Subjects who had been exposed to COVID-19, were actively infected with it, or had recovered from it provided the deeply sampled blood TCRbeta repertoires that made up the dataset. The repertoires were made available in a free public database intended to serve as a resource for research on the immune response to SARS-CoV-2. Samples came from the ongoing ImmuneRACE study (first 160 participants) plus 1,254 subjects from 6 global collaborators. Sample metadata almost always included a de-identified subject ID, COVID-19 status, age in years and sex. HLA class I and class II types, where available, came from metadata supplied by the sample provider rather than from assay-based typing. The paper's findings and limits, for the study overall: The quantity of clinical and demographic metadata differed by source and by participant and was supplied without curation.

Concerning this clone itself: No antigen is known for it. One base away there is no much larger clone; base qualities are not given.

The immunoSEQ Assay, a bias-controlled multiplex PCR, was used to amplify TCRbeta CDR3 regions from genomic DNA. In the paper's pipeline: Nucleated cell counts per sample were estimated from amplification of reference gene primers within the assay. To quantify the absolute abundance of each unique TCRbeta CDR3 rearrangement, sequence reads were collapsed and filtered. For each sample, productive Simpson clonality was calculated as the square root of Simpson's diversity index across productive rearrangements. The source is immuneACCESS, and TCRdb retained only in-frame sequences with V and J called. Part of the clones is not carried over; for the studies checked, unresolved V genes explain less than half of this, and the remainder is unexplained. V, J and clone size are taken as reported in that table, and D and trimming were inferred from the DNA itself. For this sample the table gives more than 200,000 clones, of which about 88% were detected only once. About 2.1% of the sample comes from the top ten.

Trimming removed 5 bases from V and 1 base from J, leaving 9 bases between the germline ends. The CDR3 sequence holds 13 residues, the cysteine and phenylalanine included. Solely the CDR3 DNA is kept, with 39 bases framed from the first base. From a lookup of the germline V gene, CDR1 and CDR2 are SGHRS and YFSETQ. Collaborating institutions collected whole blood in K2EDTA tubes following their own protocols. Collaborator samples were shipped for TCRbeta analysis as frozen whole blood, isolated PBMCs, or DNA extracted from either sample type. This receptor was obtained from a man under 40 with active or convalescent COVID-19. Material: peripheral blood. The chain uses TRBV5-1 and TRBJ1-1; TRBD1 might be the D gene, on 6 matching bases. The CDR3 loop reads CASRLQGNTEAFF. Read as DNA, the sequence is TGCGCCAGCAGATTACAGGGGAACACTGAAGCTTTCTTT. Reference TRBV5-1 and TRBJ1-1 genes cover what lies past the CDR3, so the full variable domain is KAGVTQTPRYLIKTRGQQVTLSCSPISGHRSVSWYQQTPGQGLQFLFEYFSETQRNKGNFPGRFSGRQFSNSRSEMNVSTLELGDSALYLCASRLQGNTEAFFGQGTRLTVV.